These T cell receptor beta chains were read from a single sample in a study of blood T cell repertoires in COVID-19. Produced via immunoSEQ multiplex PCR; TCRdb's table is partial and in-frame only. The sample lists approximately 240,000 clones, around 90% seen once, with more than 0.8% in the top ten. Sequencing was carried out using peripheral blood. These receptors came from a man aged 25 to 45 with COVID-19, enrolled during active disease. The CDR3 runs from the conserved cysteine through the conserved F or W. The order of the fields is J gene, V gene, clone size, D gene, CDR3 protein, CDR3 DNA. D genes are given only for firm matches. Size is stated for part of the rows, as once, few or many counts, or as a class when the clone is expanded.

J gene: TRBJ1-2
V gene: TRBV30
clone size: .
D gene: .
CDR3 protein: CAWSLSGAVNYGYTF
CDR3 DNA: TGTGCCTGGAGTCTTTCAGGGGCTGTAAACTATGGCTACACCTTC

J gene: TRBJ2-7
V gene: TRBV9
clone size: .
D gene: TRBD2
CDR3 protein: CASSVGTSDSAEQYF
CDR3 DNA: TGTGCCAGCAGCGTGGGGACTAGCGATTCAGCCGAGCAGTACTTC

J gene: TRBJ1-2
V gene: TRBV29-1
clone size: .
D gene: .
CDR3 protein: CSVDRANYGYTF
CDR3 DNA: TGCAGCGTTGACAGGGCCAACTATGGCTACACCTTC

J gene: TRBJ1-1
V gene: TRBV6-1
clone size: .
D gene: .
CDR3 protein: CASSEMWPNRNTEAFF
CDR3 DNA: TGTGCCAGCAGTGAAATGTGGCCAAATCGGAACACTGAAGCTTTCTTT

J gene: TRBJ1-2
V gene: TRBV2
clone size: .
D gene: TRBD1
CDR3 protein: CASSEAAGGIGGYTF
CDR3 DNA: TGTGCCAGCAGTGAAGCGGCAGGGGGCATCGGTGGCTACACCTTC

J gene: TRBJ1-4
V gene: TRBV4-1
clone size: .
D gene: .
CDR3 protein: CASSQDRGTVEKLFF
CDR3 DNA: TGCGCCAGCAGCCAAGATAGGGGTACGGTTGAAAAACTGTTTTTT

J gene: TRBJ2-3
V gene: TRBV11-2
clone size: few
D gene: TRBD1
CDR3 protein: CASRDRGRDRGVTDTQYF
CDR3 DNA: TGTGCCAGCAGAGACAGAGGACGGGACAGGGGGGTTACGGATACGCAGTATTTT

J gene: TRBJ1-3
V gene: TRBV7-9
clone size: .
D gene: .
CDR3 protein: CASSLRGSGNTIYF
CDR3 DNA: TGTGCCAGCAGCCTAAGGGGTTCTGGAAACACCATATATTTT

J gene: TRBJ2-3
V gene: TRBV5-6
clone size: .
D gene: TRBD1
CDR3 protein: CASSLAPGQGTDTQYF
CDR3 DNA: TGTGCCAGCAGCTTGGCCCCGGGACAGGGCACAGATACGCAGTATTTT

J gene: TRBJ2-1
V gene: TRBV24-1
clone size: .
D gene: .
CDR3 protein: CATSNVDGGPHSYNEQFF
CDR3 DNA: TGTGCCACCAGTAACGTCGACGGGGGGCCGCACTCCTACAATGAGCAGTTCTTC

J gene: TRBJ2-3
V gene: TRBV5-4
clone size: .
D gene: .
CDR3 protein: CASSLDSRSTDTQYF
CDR3 DNA: TGTGCCAGCAGCTTGGATTCCAGAAGTACAGATACGCAGTATTTT

J gene: TRBJ2-1
V gene: TRBV3-1/TRBV3-2
clone size: .
D gene: TRBD1
CDR3 protein: CASSPGTGFNEQFF
CDR3 DNA: TGTGCCAGCAGCCCTGGGACAGGGTTCAATGAGCAGTTCTTC

J gene: TRBJ1-6
V gene: TRBV3-1/TRBV3-2
clone size: .
D gene: .
CDR3 protein: CASSQGGQLNSPLHF
CDR3 DNA: TGTGCCAGCAGCCAAGGTGGACAGCTTAATTCACCCCTCCACTTT

J gene: TRBJ2-2
V gene: TRBV3-1/TRBV3-2
clone size: .
D gene: .
CDR3 protein: CASSPRAGELFF
CDR3 DNA: TGTGCCAGCAGCCCCAGGGCCGGGGAGCTGTTTTTT

J gene: TRBJ1-6
V gene: TRBV5-1
clone size: .
D gene: TRBD1
CDR3 protein: CASSPPGQGLNSPLHF
CDR3 DNA: TGCGCCAGCAGCCCACCCGGACAGGGTCTGAATTCACCCCTCCACTTT

J gene: TRBJ2-1
V gene: TRBV5-1
clone size: .
D gene: TRBD2
CDR3 protein: CATMGGGDFNEQFF
CDR3 DNA: TGCGCCACCATGGGTGGGGGGGACTTCAATGAGCAGTTCTTC

J gene: TRBJ2-5
V gene: TRBV6-6
clone size: .
D gene: TRBD2
CDR3 protein: CASSDLSGGYF
CDR3 DNA: TGTGCCAGCAGTGACCTTAGCGGGGGGTACTTC

J gene: TRBJ1-1
V gene: TRBV15
clone size: .
D gene: .
CDR3 protein: CATGPVFTEAFF
CDR3 DNA: TGTGCCACCGGCCCCGTCTTCACTGAAGCTTTCTTT

J gene: TRBJ1-1
V gene: TRBV5-1
clone size: .
D gene: TRBD1
CDR3 protein: CASSPWDRGPGEAFF
CDR3 DNA: TGCGCCAGCAGCCCGTGGGACAGGGGGCCCGGTGAAGCTTTCTTT

J gene: TRBJ1-3
V gene: TRBV7-7
clone size: few
D gene: .
CDR3 protein: CASSPSRNSGNTIYF
CDR3 DNA: TGTGCCAGCAGCCCGTCCCGTAACTCTGGAAACACCATATATTTT

J gene: TRBJ2-3
V gene: TRBV7-2
clone size: .
D gene: TRBD1
CDR3 protein: CASSLAVDRGNTQYF
CDR3 DNA: TGTGCCAGCAGCTTAGCAGTGGACAGGGGTAATACGCAGTATTTT

J gene: TRBJ1-4
V gene: TRBV5-4
clone size: .
D gene: .
CDR3 protein: CASSSTSTNEKLFF
CDR3 DNA: TGTGCCAGCAGCTCTACCTCAACTAATGAAAAACTGTTTTTT

J gene: TRBJ1-5
V gene: TRBV6-1
clone size: .
D gene: .
CDR3 protein: CASSESDQPQHF
CDR3 DNA: TGTGCCAGCAGTGAAAGCGATCAGCCCCAGCATTTT

J gene: TRBJ2-3
V gene: TRBV6-4
clone size: .
D gene: .
CDR3 protein: CASSDAGFSDTQYF
CDR3 DNA: TGTGCCAGCAGTGACGCGGGTTTCTCGGATACGCAGTATTTT

J gene: TRBJ1-5
V gene: TRBV18
clone size: .
D gene: .
CDR3 protein: CASSNGDQPQHF
CDR3 DNA: TGTGCCAGCTCGAACGGGGATCAGCCCCAGCATTTT

J gene: TRBJ2-7
V gene: TRBV21-1
clone size: once
D gene: .
CDR3 protein: CASSKHRKRSSYEQYF
CDR3 DNA: TGTGCCAGCAGCAAACACAGGAAAAGGAGCTCCTACGAGCAGTACTTC

J gene: TRBJ1-6
V gene: TRBV23-1
clone size: .
D gene: .
CDR3 protein: CASSHGGRNNSPLHF
CDR3 DNA: TGCGCCAGCAGTCACGGGGGACGGAATAATTCACCCCTCCACTTT

J gene: TRBJ1-1
V gene: TRBV6-5
clone size: .
D gene: TRBD1
CDR3 protein: CASTRTGMNTEAFF
CDR3 DNA: TGTGCCAGCACACGGACAGGGATGAACACTGAAGCTTTCTTT

J gene: TRBJ1-4
V gene: TRBV30
clone size: .
D gene: .
CDR3 protein: CAWSVSGGEKLFF
CDR3 DNA: TGTGCCTGGAGTGTATCCGGGGGTGAAAAACTGTTTTTT

J gene: TRBJ1-1
V gene: TRBV11-3
clone size: .
D gene: .
CDR3 protein: CASSLQTDTEAFF
CDR3 DNA: TGTGCCAGCAGCCTCCAGACAGACACTGAAGCTTTCTTT

J gene: TRBJ2-7
V gene: TRBV13
clone size: .
D gene: TRBD1
CDR3 protein: CASSLGGGQVGYEQYF
CDR3 DNA: TGTGCCAGCAGCTTAGGTGGGGGACAGGTAGGCTACGAGCAGTACTTC

J gene: TRBJ2-2
V gene: TRBV12-5
clone size: .
D gene: .
CDR3 protein: CASGLTGWAGELFF
CDR3 DNA: TGTGCTAGTGGTTTGACAGGGTGGGCCGGGGAGCTGTTTTTT

J gene: TRBJ1-6
V gene: TRBV9
clone size: .
D gene: .
CDR3 protein: CASSADSNSPLHF
CDR3 DNA: TGTGCCAGCAGCGCGGACAGTAATTCACCCCTCCACTTT

J gene: TRBJ1-5
V gene: TRBV7-2
clone size: .
D gene: .
CDR3 protein: CASSLVRRGSQPQHF
CDR3 DNA: TGTGCCAGCAGCTTAGTTCGGCGGGGATCCCAGCCCCAGCATTTT

J gene: TRBJ2-2
V gene: TRBV6-1
clone size: .
D gene: TRBD1
CDR3 protein: CASSAPGGAHSGELFF
CDR3 DNA: TGTGCCAGCAGTGCCCCAGGGGGCGCCCATTCCGGGGAGCTGTTTTTT

J gene: TRBJ1-1
V gene: TRBV12-5
clone size: .
D gene: TRBD1
CDR3 protein: CASARGTGGTEAFF
CDR3 DNA: TGTGCTAGTGCCCGGGGGACAGGCGGGACTGAAGCTTTCTTT

J gene: TRBJ1-2
V gene: TRBV2
clone size: .
D gene: .
CDR3 protein: CASSAQGSNYGYTF
CDR3 DNA: TGTGCCAGCAGCGCACAGGGCTCTAACTATGGCTACACCTTC

J gene: TRBJ2-7
V gene: TRBV6-1
clone size: once
D gene: .
CDR3 protein: CASSEPGTEFENEQYF
CDR3 DNA: TGTGCCAGCAGTGAACCCGGGACTGAGTTCGAGAACGAGCAGTACTTC

J gene: TRBJ1-5
V gene: TRBV18
clone size: .
D gene: .
CDR3 protein: CASSEGGQPQHF
CDR3 DNA: TGTGCCAGCTCAGAAGGGGGTCAGCCCCAGCATTTT

J gene: TRBJ2-1
V gene: TRBV2
clone size: .
D gene: TRBD2
CDR3 protein: CASSLLAGGPMGQFF
CDR3 DNA: TGTGCCAGCAGTTTACTAGCGGGGGGGCCGATGGGGCAGTTCTTC

J gene: TRBJ2-6
V gene: TRBV5-1
clone size: .
D gene: .
CDR3 protein: CASSEAPRGGPGANVLTF
CDR3 DNA: TGCGCCAGCAGCGAGGCCCCAAGGGGAGGCCCTGGGGCCAACGTCCTGACTTTC

J gene: TRBJ2-2
V gene: TRBV7-6
clone size: .
D gene: TRBD2
CDR3 protein: CASSGRANTGELFF
CDR3 DNA: TGTGCCAGCAGCGGGAGGGCTAACACCGGGGAGCTGTTTTTT

J gene: TRBJ1-2
V gene: TRBV19
clone size: .
D gene: .
CDR3 protein: CASSMGGDPLTGYTF
CDR3 DNA: TGTGCCAGTAGTATGGGCGGGGACCCCTTGACGGGCTACACCTTC

J gene: TRBJ2-7
V gene: TRBV13
clone size: .
D gene: .
CDR3 protein: CASSPRQTTYEQYF
CDR3 DNA: TGTGCCAGCAGCCCCCGACAGACCACCTACGAGCAGTACTTC

J gene: TRBJ2-7
V gene: TRBV27
clone size: .
D gene: TRBD1
CDR3 protein: CASSFLDREPNEQYF
CDR3 DNA: TGTGCCAGCAGTTTTCTGGACAGGGAACCCAACGAGCAGTACTTC

J gene: TRBJ1-5
V gene: TRBV27
clone size: .
D gene: .
CDR3 protein: CASSVARESQPQHF
CDR3 DNA: TGTGCCAGCAGCGTCGCCAGGGAAAGTCAGCCCCAGCATTTT

J gene: TRBJ2-5
V gene: TRBV5-4
clone size: once
D gene: TRBD1
CDR3 protein: CASSSRQGAQETQYF
CDR3 DNA: TGTGCCAGCAGCTCTCGACAGGGGGCGCAGGAGACCCAGTACTTC

J gene: TRBJ2-1
V gene: TRBV5-1
clone size: .
D gene: TRBD1
CDR3 protein: CASSLAGFGQGNTGEQFF
CDR3 DNA: TGCGCCAGCAGCTTGGCTGGGTTTGGACAGGGGAATACGGGTGAGCAGTTCTTC